What follows are 18 T cell receptor beta chains derived from one specimen sequenced in a study of T-cell reconstitution after alpha-beta-depleted transplantation in children listed by TCRdb under 2016. The protocol used for the library was PCR. Sequencing relied on an Illumina HiSeq 2500. TCR library preparation used molecular barcoding, with unique molecular identifiers applied to normalize quantification of the TCRbeta repertoire. The public reads were reanalyzed by TCRdb: fastp trimming at Q25, MiXCR alignment, in-frame beta chains only. When rows share a CDR3 protein, they turn into one entry using the most common DNA and genes. In this sample the table shows a few hundred thousand distinct CDR3 sequences, 25% to 30% of which occur a single time. The leading ten clones occupy around a third of the sample. What the treatment or condition label conveys for this sample: allogeneic hematopoietic cell transplantation with graft depleted of TCRalphabeta T cells and CD19 B cells.

Here the sequenced sample was PBMCs, taken before TCRalphabeta/CD19-depleted stem cell transplant. All receptors derive from a boy younger than two with Wiskott-Aldrich syndrome, due to receive a stem cell transplant.

The V and J genes are TRBV9 and TRBJ2-7, with D perhaps matching TRBD1 (6 bases). The CDR3 loop spans 14 amino acids. CDR1 is SGDLS, CDR2 YYNGEE, per germline. V shed 0 bases and J shed 3 bases, with 10 bases lying between them. The CDR3 here is CASSVGPGVYEQYF. DNA for the CDR3: TGTGCCAGCAGCGTAGGACCAGGGGTCTACGAGCAGTACTTC.

A few counts support this clonotype. The chain uses TRBV12-3 or TRBV12-4 and TRBJ1-1, with D tentatively TRBD1 (6 bases). The CDR3 spans 17 residues. Between the trimmed V and J ends, which lost 7 bases and 0 bases, there was a span of 21 bases. CDR3 protein: CASTDLPDRYMNTEAFF. The CDR3 DNA sequence: TGTGCCAGCACCGATCTACCGGACAGATACATGAACACTGAAGCTTTCTTT.

V gene TRBV10-3 combines with J gene TRBJ2-3; perhaps TRBD2 as D (6 bases). V lost 10 bases and J 4 bases, leaving 15 bases between the germline ends. This CDR3 is 13 amino acids long. CDR1 is ENHRY, CDR2 SYGVKD, per germline. CDR3 bases: TGTGCCACCCTCTACGGGGGAGCAGATACGCAGTATTTT. The encoded protein is CATLYGGADTQYF.

This clonotype was seen only a few times. The chain employs TRBV2 and TRBJ2-1; 10 bases map to TRBD2. The ends lost 7 bases at V and 5 bases at J; junction bases unmatched: 11. The CDR3 has 16 residues. In germline, CDR1 is SNHLY, CDR2 FYNNEI. CDR3 residues: CASNPRGTSVDNEQFF. DNA for the CDR3: TGTGCCAGCAATCCGCGAGGGACTAGCGTAGACAATGAGCAGTTCTTC.

This clonotype has more than one count but fewer than ten. V and J are TRBV25-1 and TRBJ2-2; the match to TRBD2 covers 8 bases. Germline V lookup: CDR1 MGHDK, CDR2 SYGVNS. The trim removed 4 bases at V and 7 bases at J, leaving 8 bases unmatched. CDR3 length equals 15 residues. CDR3 protein: CASSGQRELVGELFF. In DNA, the CDR3 is TGTGCCAGCAGTGGCCAGCGGGAGTTGGTCGGGGAGCTGTTTTTT.

This clonotype has a count of ten or more. The chain uses TRBV7-3 and TRBJ1-2, with D tentatively TRBD1 (5 bases). The CDR3 runs 16 residues. Germline V gives CDR1 SGHTA, CDR2 FQGTGA. V was shortened by 0 bases and J by 6 bases, with 17 bases between the two germline ends. The CDR3 region is CASSLTTSGGANGYTF. CDR3 in DNA: TGTGCCAGCAGCTTAACAACATCGGGAGGGGCGAATGGCTACACCTTC. The full variable domain, with the rest looked up from reference TRBV7-3 and TRBJ1-2, is GAGVSQTPSNKVTEKGKYVELRCDPISGHTALYWYRQSLGQGPEFLIYFQGTGAADDSGLPNDRFFAVRPEGSVSTLKIQRTERGDSAVYLCASSLTTSGGANGYTFGSGTRLTVV.

The gene calls are TRBV20-1 and TRBJ2-2; D unresolved. This CDR3 region has 15 residues. V was clipped by 2 bases and J by 0 bases, with 10 bases between them. From germline, CDR1 is DFQATT and CDR2 SNEGSKA (reference sequence). The CDR3 reads CSARFSEANTGELFF. CDR3 DNA: TGCAGTGCTAGATTTTCAGAAGCGAACACCGGGGAGCTGTTTTTT.

A few counts support this clonotype. J is TRBJ2-1 and V is TRBV6-5; 9 bases map to TRBD2. The CDR3 is made up of 16 amino acids. V shed 6 bases, J shed 5 bases, and the junction held 11 bases outside the gene matches. Per germline, CDR1 MNHEY and CDR2 SVGAGI. CDR3 residues: CASRLTSGRPDNEQFF. The DNA of the CDR3 is TGTGCCAGCAGATTGACTAGCGGCAGACCCGACAATGAGCAGTTCTTC.

About this clonotype: The likely explanation is a read error, given a far larger clone one base away. V usage is TRBV12-3 or TRBV12-4 and J usage is TRBJ2-1; no reliable D call. The CDR3 loop spans 12 amino acids. CDR3 sequence reads: CACSLRGNEQFF. The CDR3 coding sequence is TGTGCCTGCAGTTTACGAGGCAATGAGCAGTTCTTC.

The rearrangement uses TRBV10-3 and TRBJ2-7; the match to TRBD2 covers 11 bases. V was pared by 6 bases and J by 3 bases, with 7 bases of the junction left unmatched. CDR3 size: 15 residues. Germline V gene data show CDR1 as ENHRY and CDR2 as SYGVKD. CDR3: CAISRLAGTGYEQYF. CDR3 DNA sequence: TGTGCCATCAGCAGACTAGCGGGGACCGGCTACGAGCAGTACTTC.

The chain combines TRBV28 with TRBJ2-5; 8 bases map to TRBD2. This CDR3 spans 12 amino acids. Germline CDR1 MDHEN, CDR2 SYDVKM. V lost 5 bases and J lost 8; bases outside the gene matches: 4. The CDR3 region is CASSPGLGTQYF. In DNA form, the CDR3 reads TGTGCCAGCAGTCCGGGACTAGGTACCCAGTACTTC.

This clonotype came up a few times. The chain employs TRBV12-3 or TRBV12-4 and TRBJ2-2, with TRBD1 matching 9 bases. J was trimmed by 7 bases and V by 6 bases; bases with no gene match: 6. The CDR3 is made up of 14 amino acids. The CDR3 loop reads CASSRDRDGGELFF. Here the CDR3 DNA reads TGTGCCAGCAGCCGGGACAGGGACGGCGGGGAGCTGTTTTTT.

This clonotype was detected a few times. The gene calls are TRBV7-3 and TRBJ2-3; no clear D gene. The germline V gene has CDR1 SGHTA and CDR2 FQGTGA. V lost 0 bases to trimming and J lost 0 bases, with 10 bases between them. This CDR3 has 16 amino acids. Here the CDR3 reads CASSLTPGLSTDTQYF. The CDR3 DNA follows: TGTGCCAGCAGCTTAACGCCGGGCCTCAGCACAGATACGCAGTATTTT.

V is TRBV20-1 and J is TRBJ2-3; D perhaps matches TRBD2 (5 bases). Looked up from germline, CDR1 is DFQATT and CDR2 is SNEGSKA (reference sequence). Trimming shortened V by 5 bases and J by 0 bases, and 12 bases separated the two germline ends. CDR3 length: 14 amino acids. The CDR3 reads CSAEGRFSTDTQYF. DNA for the CDR3: TGCAGTGCTGAGGGCCGCTTCAGCACAGATACGCAGTATTTT.

The genes are TRBV5-1 and TRBJ2-1; D gene unclear. Germline assignment: CDR1 SGHRS and CDR2 YFSETQ. The CDR3 sequence is 13 residues long. V was clipped by 2 bases and J by 5 bases, with 8 bases between them. CDR3 DNA sequence: TGCGCCAGCAGCTTTGGTCCCAACAATGAGCAGTTCTTC. As protein: CASSFGPNNEQFF.

The table lists this clonotype with a few counts. The CDR3 is CASSQRLAGTDTQYF. The CDR3 region has the DNA TGCGCCAGCAGTCAACGACTAGCGGGGACAGATACGCAGTATTTT. The chain has TRBV5-1 and TRBJ2-3; 11 bases agree with TRBD2. This CDR3 contains 15 residues. CDR1 SGHRS and CDR2 YFSETQ come from the germline V gene. Trimming cost V 5 bases and J 3 bases; bases outside gene matches: 5.

This clonotype has just a few counts. The chain links TRBV27 to TRBJ1-5, with 8 bases matching TRBD1. The V and J ends lost 6 bases and 4 bases, in that order; junction bases with no gene match: 8. Germline assignment: CDR1 MNHEY and CDR2 SMNVEV (reference sequence). The CDR3 covers 15 residues. CDR3 in amino acids: CASRQGQGGNQPQHF. The DNA for the CDR3 is TGTGCCAGCAGACAAGGACAGGGTGGGAATCAGCCCCAGCATTTT.

The V and J genes are TRBV5-1 and TRBJ2-2; the match to TRBD2 covers 10 bases. Losses at the gene ends were 1 base for V and 8 bases for J; bases not matched to a gene: 5. CDR1 and CDR2 from the germline V gene are SGHRS and YFSETQ. The CDR3 is 15 residues long. The CDR3 DNA reads TGCGCCAGCAGCTTGTTGCTAGCGGGAGATGGGGAGCTGTTTTTT. This encodes CASSLLLAGDGELFF. Complete variable domain (other parts from reference TRBV5-1 and TRBJ2-2): KAGVTQTPRYLIKTRGQQVTLSCSPISGHRSVSWYQQTPGQGLQFLFEYFSETQRNKGNFPGRFSGRQFSNSRSEMNVSTLELGDSALYLCASSLLLAGDGELFFGEGSRLTVL.